One sample yielded the 31 T cell receptor beta chains listed below, sequenced in a study of regulatory T cells in long-lasting Graves disease. Time point: persistent/refractory GD, antithyroid drugs over 5 years with positive TRAb. Construction of the TCR library relied on RNA isolated from PBMCs. Libraries of TCR beta came from iRepertoire HTBI primers plus Arm-PCR of CDR3 regions. From the multiplex PCR reads, TCRdb called clonotypes with MiXCR, one entry per CDR3 protein. The table has 500,000 to 700,000 distinct CDR3 sequences, 30% seen once; the top ten hold about 40%. The sample consisted of peripheral blood mononuclear cells (PBMCs), taken when the disease was refractory, from a patient treated with antithyroid drugs. Receptor source: a female donor with Graves disease.

V and J are TRBV30 and TRBJ1-1; a possible D gene is TRBD1 (5 bases). The germline CDR1 and CDR2 sequences are GTSNPN and SVGIG (reference sequence). The CDR3 runs to 15 residues. V lost 0 bases and J 4 bases, leaving 15 bases between the germline ends. CDR3 loop: CAWSVHGGGGTEAFF. CDR3 DNA: TGTGCCTGGAGTGTACACGGTGGTGGGGGCACTGAAGCTTTCTTT.

This clonotype was observed a few times. The V call is TRBV10-3, the J call TRBJ1-1; tentative D call: TRBD1 (6 bases). There are 13 residues in the CDR3. Trimming pared 8 bases from V and 4 bases from J, leaving 14 bases between. In germline, CDR1 is ENHRY, CDR2 SYGVKD. The CDR3 sequence is CAIGSGGPTEAFF. The DNA of the CDR3 is TGTGCCATCGGCAGTGGGGGCCCCACTGAAGCTTTCTTT.

The chain links TRBV7-2 to TRBJ2-7, with a weak D call TRBD2 (5 bases). The CDR3 contains 16 residues. Germline CDR1 is SGHTA and CDR2 is FQGNSA. Trimming cost V 5 bases and J 5 bases, with 22 bases left between them. This CDR3 is CASSRTHARALDEQYF. The CDR3 DNA reads TGTGCCAGCAGCCGCACCCATGCGAGGGCCTTGGACGAGCAGTACTTC.

V and J are TRBV15 and TRBJ1-2, with 9 bases fitting TRBD1. This CDR3 comprises 16 residues. The V and J ends lost 4 bases and 2 bases, in that order; junction bases with no gene match: 8. The germline V gene encodes CDR1 LNHNV and CDR2 YYDKDF (reference sequence). The CDR3 DNA is TGTGCCACCAGCACGGAGGTGGACAGGGGAAACTATGGCTACACCTTC. Its translation: CATSTEVDRGNYGYTF. Full variable domain (missing parts from reference TRBV15 and TRBJ1-2): DAMVIQNPRYQVTQFGKPVTLSCSQTLNHNVMYWYQQKSSQAPKLLFHYYDKDFNNEADTPDNFQSRRPNTSFCFLDIRSPGLGDTAMYLCATSTEVDRGNYGYTFGSGTRLTVV.

The CDR3: CASSYRGSLNTEAFF. The CDR3 coding sequence is TGTGCCAGCAGTTACAGGGGATCTTTGAACACTGAAGCTTTCTTT. This chain links TRBV6-5 with TRBJ1-1; D perhaps matches TRBD1 (5 bases). V lost 2 bases, J lost 0 bases, and 10 bases lay in between. Germline CDR1 and CDR2: MNHEY and SVGAGI. The CDR3 totals 15 residues.

The count of this clonotype is one. Here the CDR3 reads CASRDEPENTIYF. The CDR3 DNA reads as TGTGCCAGCCGGGACGAACCCGAAAACACCATATATTTT. The V and J genes are TRBV6-9 and TRBJ1-3; D is perhaps TRBD1 (5 bases). The CDR3 covers 13 residues. The germline CDR1 and CDR2 sequences are MNHGY and SVAAGI. Trimming left V 8 bases short and J 6 bases short, with 14 bases between.

The J gene is TRBJ1-4, the V gene TRBV20-1; 8 nucleotides align to TRBD1. V trimming: 7 bases; J trimming: 0 bases; junction bases outside the gene matches: 10. The CDR3 length is 16 residues. Germline CDR1 DFQATT, CDR2 SNEGSKA (reference sequence). The CDR3 sequence: CSGTTQGAATNEKLFF. DNA of the CDR3: TGCAGTGGGACTACGCAGGGGGCCGCAACTAATGAAAAACTGTTTTTT.

The chain joins TRBV29-1 to TRBJ2-7; 9 bases align to TRBD2. Germline CDR1 is SQVTM and CDR2 is ANQGSEA. With 1 base clipped from V and 3 bases from J, the junction kept 1 base outside the gene matches. The CDR3 contains 13 residues. In nucleotides, the CDR3 is TGCAGCGTTGAAGGACTAGCGGACTACGAGCAGTACTTC. The encoded protein is CSVEGLADYEQYF.

This clonotype came up many times. This chain joins TRBV28 and TRBJ1-2; D is undetermined. The V gene lost 10 bases and the J gene lost 4 bases, with 25 bases spanning the gap. The CDR3 is made up of 16 amino acids. CDR1 and CDR2 (germline): MDHEN, SYDVKM. CDR3 sequence (DNA): TGTGCCACCCGCATGCCCCAAGGAGGTTCCGTCTATGGCTACACCTTC. Protein: CATRMPQGGSVYGYTF.

This chain's CDR3 is CSVDGTGGTNYGYTF. In DNA form, the CDR3 reads TGCAGCGTTGATGGGACGGGGGGGACCAACTATGGCTACACCTTC. This chain links TRBV29-1 with TRBJ1-2; a possible D gene is TRBD1 (5 bases). Trimming took 3 bases from V and 2 from J, leaving 16 bases between them. The CDR3 extends over 15 amino acids. Germline V gene sequence: CDR1 SQVTM, CDR2 ANQGSEA. Full variable domain (missing parts from reference TRBV29-1 and TRBJ1-2): SAVISQKPSRDICQRGTSLTIQCQVDSQVTMMFWYRQQPGQSLTLIATANQGSEATYESGFVIDKFPISRPNLTFSTLTVSNMSPEDSSIYLCSVDGTGGTNYGYTFGSGTRLTVV.

V gene TRBV20-1 combines with J gene TRBJ1-4; D call uncertain. The J call may be incorrect, as the DNA end agrees better with TRBJ1-6. The length of the CDR3 is 13 residues. The germline gives CDR1 DFQATT, CDR2 SNEGSKA (reference sequence). The CDR3 DNA follows: TGCAGTGCTAGAGACAGGATTAATTCACCCCTCCACTTT. This codes for CSARDRINSPLHF.

This clonotype was recorded many times. The chain combines TRBV2 with TRBJ1-6; no clear D. The CDR3 runs to 17 residues. Germline assignment: CDR1 SNHLY and CDR2 FYNNEI. V lost 3 bases and J 0 bases, leaving 12 bases between the germline ends. The CDR3 region has the DNA TGTGCCAGCAGTGAGGGAGGGTTAAGCTCCTATAATTCACCCCTCCACTTT. Translated: CASSEGGLSSYNSPLHF.

The chain joins TRBV5-1 to TRBJ1-3, with D unclear. The CDR3 contains 14 residues. Germline loops: CDR1 SGHRS, CDR2 YFSETQ. Trimming shortened V by 6 bases and J by 0 bases, and 10 bases separated the two germline ends. In DNA form, the CDR3 reads TGCGCCAGCAAGGACGAAAACTCTGGAAACACCATATATTTT. It codes for CASKDENSGNTIYF.

The chain is built from TRBV12-3 or TRBV12-4 and TRBJ2-5; maybe TRBD2 (5 bases). Trimming left V 5 bases short and J 9 bases short, with 13 bases between. The CDR3 is made up of 12 amino acids. The CDR3 here is CASSVSAAAQYF. In DNA, the CDR3 is TGTGCCAGCAGTGTGAGCGCAGCGGCCCAGTACTTC.

This clonotype was observed many times. This sequence joins TRBV11-2 and TRBJ1-1; the D is unclear. V lost 0 bases, J lost 1 base, and 12 bases lay in between. The germline V gene has CDR1 SGHAT and CDR2 FQNNGV. The CDR3 runs to 16 residues. In nucleotides, the CDR3 is TGTGCCAGCAGCTTAGATAACCTAGTGGCGAACACTGAAGCTTTCTTT. It codes for CASSLDNLVANTEAFF.

On this clonotype: No conserved phenylalanine or tryptophan is present at the end of the CDR3, so a read error is the likely explanation. The chain uses TRBV12-3 or TRBV12-4 and TRBJ1-1; 9 nucleotides line up with TRBD1. The CDR3 is 15 residues long. The V and J ends lost 5 bases and 6 bases, in that order; junction bases with no gene match: 10. CDR3 sequence (DNA): TGTGCCAGCAGTCTACCCACAGGGGGCCTATCTGAAGCTTTCTCT. Its translation: CASSLPTGGLSEAFS.

V and J are TRBV27 and TRBJ2-2, with D unclear. The germline V and J ends were trimmed by 5 bases and 8 bases, with 9 bases remaining between them. The germline V gene has CDR1 MNHEY and CDR2 SMNVEV (reference sequence). CDR3 length: 12 amino acids. CDR3 in amino acids: CASSPSYGELFF. CDR3 nucleotides: TGTGCCAGCAGTCCCTCTTATGGGGAGCTGTTTTTT.

The chain joins TRBV2 to TRBJ2-3, with D tentatively TRBD1 or TRBD2 (5 bases each). V gave up 4 bases and J gave up 2 bases, with 10 bases separating them. This CDR3 contains 14 residues. Per the germline V gene, CDR1 is SNHLY and CDR2 is FYNNEI. The CDR3 here is CASSVGTLTDTQYF. For the CDR3, the DNA is TGTGCCAGCAGTGTGGGGACCCTCACAGATACGCAGTATTTT.

Many counts were recorded for this clonotype. This chain connects TRBV12-3 or TRBV12-4 to TRBJ1-5; no definite D call. Trimming shortened V by 3 bases and J by 5 bases, and 2 bases separated the two germline ends. The CDR3 has 11 amino acids. In DNA, the CDR3 is TGTGCCAGCAGTTTTCATCAGCCCCAGCATTTT. Amino acids: CASSFHQPQHF.

The CDR3 spells CASSPTPGHPRTEAFF. DNA of the CDR3: TGTGCCAGCAGCCCTACCCCGGGACACCCTCGCACTGAAGCTTTCTTT. The rearrangement uses TRBV9 and TRBJ1-1; possibly TRBD1 for D (6 bases). CDR1 SGDLS and CDR2 YYNGEE come from the germline V gene. Trimming stripped 4 bases from V and 4 bases from J, with 20 bases between. This CDR3 comprises 16 residues.

This clonotype was seen ten or more times. The rearrangement joins TRBV20-1 to TRBJ2-7; 11 bases line up with TRBD2. The trim removed 0 bases at V and 6 bases at J, leaving 7 bases unmatched. The length of the CDR3 is 15 residues. Germline V gene data show CDR1 as DFQATT and CDR2 as SNEGSKA (reference sequence). The CDR3, as DNA: TGCAGTGCTAGAGATCATCGGCTAGCGGGAGGCGAGCAGTACTTC. Encoded protein: CSARDHRLAGGEQYF.

The chain couples TRBV11-2 to TRBJ2-2, with 14 nucleotides matching TRBD2. J gave up 0 bases and V 5 bases, and 5 bases lay outside the gene matches. This CDR3 has 18 residues. Germline CDR1 is SGHAT and CDR2 is FQNNGV. CDR3 DNA sequence: TGTGCCAGCAGCACGGGACTAGCGGGAGCTTCGAACACCGGGGAGCTGTTTTTT. It yields the protein CASSTGLAGASNTGELFF.

This clonotype was seen only a few times. The CDR3 region is CATSRVEGRGLDYGYTF. In DNA, the CDR3 is TGTGCCACCAGCAGAGTCGAGGGCAGGGGGCTCGATTATGGCTACACCTTC. The chain is built from TRBV15 and TRBJ1-2, with TRBD1 identical over 8 bases. Trimming took 1 base from V and 5 from J; bases not matched to a gene: 12. The CDR3 loop spans 17 amino acids. CDR1 is LNHNV and CDR2 is YYDKDF in the germline V gene (reference sequence).

This clonotype was counted only a few times. This chain joins TRBV12-5 and TRBJ2-7; TRBD1 agrees at 8 bases. J lost 6 bases, V lost 6 bases, and 7 bases had no gene match. Germline CDR1 is LGHNT and CDR2 is FRNRAP. The CDR3 contains 13 residues. The DNA of the CDR3 is TGTGCTAGTGGCCCGGACAGGGCCAGCGAGCAGTACTTC. Translated, it gives CASGPDRASEQYF.

The chain links TRBV19 to TRBJ1-2; D gene unclear. The length of the CDR3 is 15 residues. V lost 3 bases and J lost 0, with 11 bases in between. Germline values: CDR1 LNHDA, CDR2 SQIVND (reference sequence). The CDR3 bases are TGTGCCAGTAGTATTTCAGCAGGAACTAACTATGGCTACACCTTC. Encoded protein: CASSISAGTNYGYTF.

Concerning this clonotype itself: Lacking the conserved final phenylalanine or tryptophan, this CDR3 likely reflects a read error. This chain connects TRBV20-1 to TRBJ1-2; TRBD1 matches at 9 bases. Per germline, CDR1 DFQATT and CDR2 SNEGSKA (reference sequence). The length of the CDR3 is 13 residues. The ends lost 6 bases at V and 4 bases at J; junction bases unmatched: 6. DNA for the CDR3: TGCAGTGCCGGACAGGGGTTACCCTATGGCTACACCTCC. It is translated as CSAGQGLPYGYTS.

This clonotype was seen repeatedly, ten times or more. The V gene is TRBV12-5, the J gene TRBJ2-7; 7 bases match TRBD1. Germline CDR1 and CDR2: LGHNT and FRNRAP. The CDR3 sequence is 15 residues long. The J segment lost 1 base and the V segment lost 5 bases, leaving 8 bases of the junction unmatched. The CDR3 loop is CASGVRDSLSYEQYF. In DNA form, the CDR3 reads TGTGCTAGTGGTGTAAGGGACAGCCTATCCTACGAGCAGTACTTC.

At least ten counts were recorded for this clonotype. This chain joins TRBV11-2 and TRBJ1-2; the D is unclear. Deletions cut 1 base from V and 2 bases from J, with 14 bases between. CDR1 and CDR2 from the germline V gene are SGHAT and FQNNGV. This CDR3 contains 16 residues. CDR3 region: CASSLALTQQNYGYTF. CDR3 bases: TGTGCCAGCAGCTTAGCTTTGACACAACAGAACTATGGCTACACCTTC.

This clonotype came up a few times. J is TRBJ2-7 and V is TRBV28, with D tentatively TRBD1 or TRBD2 (5 bases each). Germline V gives CDR1 MDHEN, CDR2 SYDVKM. The CDR3 is 12 residues long. The V end was cut by 7 bases, the J end by 3 bases, with 10 bases between. The CDR3 DNA reads TGTGCCAGCACTGTTGGGGGCTACGAGCAGTACTTC. Its translation is CASTVGGYEQYF.

The chain has TRBV20-1 and TRBJ2-5, with 10 bases that match TRBD1. The DNA matches TRBJ2-1 better at its end, which makes the J call doubtful. CDR1 DFQATT and CDR2 SNEGSKA come from the germline V gene (reference sequence). The CDR3 is made up of 15 amino acids. CDR3 sequence: CSARGPDRGRSEQFF. CDR3 sequence (DNA): TGCAGTGCTAGAGGCCCAGACAGGGGGCGTTCGGAGCAGTTCTTC.

This clonotype was recorded a few times. The chain links TRBV11-2 to TRBJ2-7, with D possibly TRBD2 on 5 matching bases. The CDR3 is made up of 16 amino acids. The germline V gene encodes CDR1 SGHAT and CDR2 FQNNGV. V was cut by 3 bases and J by 3 bases, with 18 bases left in between. The CDR3 DNA reads TGTGCCAGCAGCTTGGTCGGACTGGGGTCAATCTACGAGCAGTACTTC. This gives the protein CASSLVGLGSIYEQYF.